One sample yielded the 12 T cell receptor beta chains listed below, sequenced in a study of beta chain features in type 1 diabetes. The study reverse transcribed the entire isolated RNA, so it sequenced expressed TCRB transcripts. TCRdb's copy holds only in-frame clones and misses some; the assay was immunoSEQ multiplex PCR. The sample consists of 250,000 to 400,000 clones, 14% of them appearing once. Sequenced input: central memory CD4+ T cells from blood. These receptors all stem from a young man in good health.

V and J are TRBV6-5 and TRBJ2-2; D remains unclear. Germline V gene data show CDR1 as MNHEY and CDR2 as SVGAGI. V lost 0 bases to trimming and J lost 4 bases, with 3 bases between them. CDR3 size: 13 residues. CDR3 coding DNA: TGTGCCAGCAGTTACTCTTCCACCGGGGAGCTGTTTTTT. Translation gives CASSYSSTGELFF.

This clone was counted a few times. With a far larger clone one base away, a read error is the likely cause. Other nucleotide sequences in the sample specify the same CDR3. The CDR3: CASSPRTSGETQYF. CDR3 in DNA: TGCGCCAGCAGCCCCCGGACTAGCGGGGAGACCCAGTACTTC. The chain employs TRBV5-1 and TRBJ2-5, with TRBD2 matching 11 bases. Trimming at V came to 4 bases and at J to 5 bases, leaving 4 bases not matched to a gene. There are 14 residues in the CDR3. Looked up from germline, CDR1 is SGHRS and CDR2 is YFSETQ.

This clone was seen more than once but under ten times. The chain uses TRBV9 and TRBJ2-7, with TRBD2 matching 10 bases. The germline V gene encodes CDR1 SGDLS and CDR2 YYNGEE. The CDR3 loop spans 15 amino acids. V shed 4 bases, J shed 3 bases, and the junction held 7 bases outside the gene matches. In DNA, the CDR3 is TGTGCCAGCAGCCCTACAGCGGGGGGGTTCTACGAGCAGTACTTC. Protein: CASSPTAGGFYEQYF.

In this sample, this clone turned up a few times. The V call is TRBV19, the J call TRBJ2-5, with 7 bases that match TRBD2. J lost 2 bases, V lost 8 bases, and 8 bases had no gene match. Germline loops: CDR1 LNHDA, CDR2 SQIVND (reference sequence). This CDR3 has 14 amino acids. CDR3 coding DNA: TGTGCCAGTTCACTCGGGGGGAGACAAGAGACCCAGTACTTC. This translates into CASSLGGRQETQYF.

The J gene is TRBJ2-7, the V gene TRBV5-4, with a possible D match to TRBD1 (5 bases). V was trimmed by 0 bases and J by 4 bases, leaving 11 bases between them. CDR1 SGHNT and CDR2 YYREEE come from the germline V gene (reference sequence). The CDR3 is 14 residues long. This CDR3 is CASSLGAGKYEQYF. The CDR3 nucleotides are TGTGCCAGCAGCTTGGGTGCAGGGAAATACGAGCAGTACTTC.

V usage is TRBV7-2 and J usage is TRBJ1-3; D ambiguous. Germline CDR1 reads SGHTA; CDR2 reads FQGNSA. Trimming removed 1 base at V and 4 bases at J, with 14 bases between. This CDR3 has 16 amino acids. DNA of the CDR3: TGTGCCAGCAGCTTAGGGCCAAAGGGAACCGGAAACACCATATATTTT. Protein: CASSLGPKGTGNTIYF.

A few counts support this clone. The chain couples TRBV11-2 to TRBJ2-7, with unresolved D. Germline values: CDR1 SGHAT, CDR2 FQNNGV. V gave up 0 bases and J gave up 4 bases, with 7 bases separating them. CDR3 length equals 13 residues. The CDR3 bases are TGTGCCAGCAGCTTAGACAGTGTTTACGAGCAGTACGTC. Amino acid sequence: CASSLDSVYEQYV.

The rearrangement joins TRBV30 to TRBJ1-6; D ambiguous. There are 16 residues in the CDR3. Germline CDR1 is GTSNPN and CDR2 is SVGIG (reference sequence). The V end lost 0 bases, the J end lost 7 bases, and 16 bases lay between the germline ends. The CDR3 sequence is CAWSVHVELINSPLHF. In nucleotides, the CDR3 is TGTGCCTGGAGTGTACACGTCGAACTGATAAATTCACCCCTCCACTTT.

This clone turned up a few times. The CDR3 region is CASSPGPLGRGFGGQPQHF. The CDR3 coding sequence is TGTGCCAGCAGCCCCGGACCCTTAGGCAGGGGATTCGGAGGCCAGCCCCAGCATTTT. V gene TRBV5-4 combines with J gene TRBJ1-5, with a weak D call TRBD1 (6 bases). Looked up from germline, CDR1 is SGHNT and CDR2 is YYREEE (reference sequence). CDR3 length: 19 residues. V lost 4 bases and J 7 bases, leaving 30 bases between the germline ends.

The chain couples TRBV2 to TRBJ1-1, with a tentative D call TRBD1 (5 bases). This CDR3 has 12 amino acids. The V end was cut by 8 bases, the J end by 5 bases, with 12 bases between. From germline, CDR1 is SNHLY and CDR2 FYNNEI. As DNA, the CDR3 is TGTGCCAGCTTGGGGGATGGAACTGAAGCTTTCTTT. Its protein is CASLGDGTEAFF.

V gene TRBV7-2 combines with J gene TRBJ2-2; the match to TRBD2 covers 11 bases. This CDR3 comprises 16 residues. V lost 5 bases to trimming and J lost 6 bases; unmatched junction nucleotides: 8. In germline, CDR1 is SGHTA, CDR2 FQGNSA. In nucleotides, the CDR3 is TGTGCCAGCAGCACACTAGGACTAGCGGGTTCCGGGGAGCTGTTTTTT. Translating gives CASSTLGLAGSGELFF.

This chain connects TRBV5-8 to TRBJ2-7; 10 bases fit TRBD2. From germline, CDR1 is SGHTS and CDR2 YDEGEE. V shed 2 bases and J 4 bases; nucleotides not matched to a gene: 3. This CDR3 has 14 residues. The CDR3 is CASSLAGGGYEQYV. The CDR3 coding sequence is TGTGCCAGCAGCTTAGCGGGAGGGGGTTACGAGCAGTACGTC.